This TCR beta chain was recovered during a study of a mutant IDH1 vaccine in newly diagnosed glioma. Trimming took 5 bases from V and 2 from J; bases not matched to a gene: 9. Per the germline V gene, CDR1 is SGHAT and CDR2 is FQDESV (reference sequence). The CDR3 contains 17 residues. Worth noting for this clone: Antigen specificity is unknown.

Produced via immunoSEQ multiplex PCR; TCRdb's table is partial and in-frame only. The repertoire holds 60,000 or so clones, with approximately 91% as singletons. Time point: week 11, during vaccination. Doses consisted of 300 ug of mutant IDH1 20-mer peptide each, paired with topical imiquimod. Donors harbored newly found WHO grade 3 or 4 IDH1-mutant, ATRX-lost astrocytomas. J is TRBJ2-1 and V is TRBV11-1; TRBD1 matches at 10 bases. The specimen comprised PBMCs, sampled from a glioma patient whose treatment included an IDH1 peptide vaccine. The clonotype was recovered from a middle-aged man with glioma. CDR3 region: CASSPWTGGQTYNEQFF. The DNA of the CDR3 is TGTGCCAGCAGCCCCTGGACAGGGGGTCAGACCTACAATGAGCAGTTCTTC.